These 5 T cell receptor beta chains came from one sample sequenced in a study of cytomegalovirus exposure and HLA in healthy donors. Primers included in the PCR were 60 Vbeta and 13 Jbeta primers. TCRdb's copy holds only in-frame clones and misses some; the assay was immunoSEQ multiplex PCR. Seen here are 200,000 or so clones, about 90% observed once, and the top ten hold roughly 1.3%. The sample comprised PBMCs. These receptors originate from a man aged 25 to 40 in good health and CMV-seronegative.

With regard to this clone: The same CDR3 arises from other DNA sequences in this sample as well. V usage is TRBV5-1 and J usage is TRBJ2-3; TRBD2 matches 9 bases. Germline CDR1 is SGHRS and CDR2 is YFSETQ. Trimming took 0 bases from V and 0 from J; bases not matched to a gene: 2. The CDR3 totals 16 residues. The CDR3 nucleotides read TGCGCCAGCAGCTTGGGACTAGCGGTCAGCACAGATACGCAGTATTTT. Its protein is CASSLGLAVSTDTQYF.

Turning to this clone: Sequence at one end of the junction differs from germline and may be a read error. This chain uses TRBV7-9 with TRBJ2-7, with a weak D call TRBD1 (6 bases). CDR3 length: 15 residues. Germline CDR1 is SEHNR and CDR2 is FQNEAQ (reference sequence). CDR3 sequence: CSSSLTGPSGYEQYF. In DNA form, the CDR3 reads TGTTCCAGCAGCTTAACAGGGCCCTCGGGCTACGAGCAGTACTTC.

This clone was observed a single time. This chain connects TRBV4-1 to TRBJ1-2, with unresolved D. The CDR3 length is 13 residues. Germline assignment: CDR1 MGHRA and CDR2 YSYEKL. Trimming removed 0 bases from V and 7 bases from J, with 9 bases in between. The CDR3 DNA sequence: TGCGCCAGCAGCCAAGAGTGGCAGGCTGGCTACACCTTC. This translates into CASSQEWQAGYTF.

The rearrangement joins TRBV19 to TRBJ1-4; 9 bases line up with TRBD1. Germline CDR1 is LNHDA and CDR2 is SQIVND (reference sequence). Germline trimming cut 6 bases from V and 8 bases from J; bases unmatched to any gene: 7. This CDR3 contains 14 residues. The CDR3 sequence: CASRRGQGREKLFF. For the CDR3, the DNA is TGTGCCAGTAGGAGGGGACAGGGAAGAGAAAAACTGTTTTTT.

With respect to this clone: Relative to the germline gene, one junction end is altered; a read error may explain this. The chain is built from TRBV7-7 and TRBJ2-5; D possibly corresponds to TRBD1 (6 bases). The germline gives CDR1 SSHAT, CDR2 FNYEAQ (reference sequence). The CDR3 sequence is 13 residues long. The CDR3 region is CASSFGQQETQYF. CDR3 bases: TGTGCTAGCAGCTTCGGACAGCAAGAGACCCAGTACTTC.